This paragraph reports one T cell receptor (beta chain). Sequenced by immunoSEQ multiplex PCR; TCRdb stores in-frame clones only, minus some. The sample holds a few hundred thousand clones; 84% are singletons and the top ten take around 3.6%. The CDR3 contains 11 residues. Between the trimmed V and J ends, which lost 9 bases and 4 bases, there was a span of 6 bases. CDR1 and CDR2 from the germline V gene are SGHAT and FQDESV (reference sequence). The source of the sample is a study of blood T cell repertoires in COVID-19. Study overall: Material from acute and convalescent COVID-19 was sourced from the United States, Italy and Spain.

Residents of about two dozen US areas, aged about 18 to 89 years, made up the participants. Two consecutive negative NP/OP PCR tests, clearance, or resolved symptoms defined Cohort 3 recovery. The chain couples TRBV11-1 to TRBJ2-2, with a weak D call TRBD1 (5 bases). This clonotype was sampled from a man aged 50-59 years who had recovered from COVID-19. Source material: PBMCs or T cells enriched from blood (not recorded which). This chain's CDR3 is CASTGTGELFF. CDR3 coding DNA: TGTGCCAGTACAGGCACCGGGGAGCTGTTTTTT.